This TCR beta chain originates from a study of blood T cells in healthy people across ages. Alongside a J-beta primer mix, a sample-barcoded 5' primer served in a second PCR lasting roughly 7 to 11 cycles. TCRdb itself ran the 5' RACE reads through MiXCR, one entry per CDR3 protein. The sample has about 830,000 distinct CDR3 sequences, 58% seen once. Comments on this clonotype: One end of the junction varies from germline; a read error may be responsible.

The sequence was obtained from a man aged 25-45 years in good health. What was sequenced was blood.

Here the CDR3 DNA reads TGTGCCCGCAGCCAATTGGCCGGGTCAAAGGGGAGTGAGCAGTTCTTC. Translating gives CARSQLAGSKGSEQFF. The chain combines TRBV14 with TRBJ2-1, with D perhaps TRBD1 or TRBD2 (5 bases each). This CDR3 is built from 16 residues. Germline values: CDR1 SGHDN, CDR2 FVKESK.